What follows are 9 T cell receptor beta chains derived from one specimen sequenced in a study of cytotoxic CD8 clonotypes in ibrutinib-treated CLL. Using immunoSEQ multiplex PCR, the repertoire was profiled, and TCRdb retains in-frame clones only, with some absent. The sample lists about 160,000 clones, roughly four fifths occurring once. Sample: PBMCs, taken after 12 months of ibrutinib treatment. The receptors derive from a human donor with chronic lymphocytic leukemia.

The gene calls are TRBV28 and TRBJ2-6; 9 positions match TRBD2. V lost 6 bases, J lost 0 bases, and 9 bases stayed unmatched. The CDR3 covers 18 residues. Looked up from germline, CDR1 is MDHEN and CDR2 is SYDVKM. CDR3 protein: CASRTFSGGTSGANVLTF. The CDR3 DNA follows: TGTGCCAGCAGAACTTTTAGCGGGGGAACCTCTGGGGCCAACGTCCTGACTTTC.

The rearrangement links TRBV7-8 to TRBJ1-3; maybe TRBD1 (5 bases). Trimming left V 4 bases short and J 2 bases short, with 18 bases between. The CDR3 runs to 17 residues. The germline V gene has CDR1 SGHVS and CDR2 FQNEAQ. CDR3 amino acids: CASSSRRQGTTGNTIYF. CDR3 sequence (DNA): TGTGCCAGCAGCTCCCGCCGGCAGGGAACAACTGGAAACACCATATATTTT.

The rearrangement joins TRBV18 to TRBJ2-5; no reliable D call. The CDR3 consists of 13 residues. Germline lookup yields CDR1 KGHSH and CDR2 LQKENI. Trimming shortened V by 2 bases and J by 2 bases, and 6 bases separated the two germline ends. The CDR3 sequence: CASSPGRQETQYF. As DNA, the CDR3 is TGTGCCAGCTCACCAGGACGTCAAGAGACCCAGTACTTC.

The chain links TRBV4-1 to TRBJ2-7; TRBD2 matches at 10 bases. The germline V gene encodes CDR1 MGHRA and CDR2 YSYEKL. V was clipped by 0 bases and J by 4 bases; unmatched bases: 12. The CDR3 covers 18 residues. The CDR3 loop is CASSQDLIAGGYNYEQYF. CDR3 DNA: TGCGCCAGCAGCCAAGATCTTATAGCGGGAGGCTACAATTACGAGCAGTACTTC.

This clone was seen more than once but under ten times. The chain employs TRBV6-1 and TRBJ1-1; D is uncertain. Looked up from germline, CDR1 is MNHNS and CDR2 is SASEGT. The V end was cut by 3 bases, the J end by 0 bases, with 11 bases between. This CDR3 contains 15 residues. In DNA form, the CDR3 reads TGTGCCAGCAGTGAGTTGAGAGGAATGAACACTGAAGCTTTCTTT. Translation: CASSELRGMNTEAFF.

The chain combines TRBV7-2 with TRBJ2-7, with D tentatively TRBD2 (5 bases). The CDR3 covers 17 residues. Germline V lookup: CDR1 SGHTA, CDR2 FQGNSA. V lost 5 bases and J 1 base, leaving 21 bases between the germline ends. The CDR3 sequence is CASSPGYGRKQSYEQYF. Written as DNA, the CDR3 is TGTGCCAGCAGCCCAGGTTATGGGAGAAAGCAATCCTACGAGCAGTACTTC.

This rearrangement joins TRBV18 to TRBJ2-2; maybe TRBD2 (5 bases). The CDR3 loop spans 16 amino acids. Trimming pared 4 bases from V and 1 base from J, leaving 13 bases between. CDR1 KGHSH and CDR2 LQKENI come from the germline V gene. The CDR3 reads CASSRVAGLNTGELFF. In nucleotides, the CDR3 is TGTGCCAGCTCACGGGTCGCGGGCCTGAACACCGGGGAGCTGTTTTTT.

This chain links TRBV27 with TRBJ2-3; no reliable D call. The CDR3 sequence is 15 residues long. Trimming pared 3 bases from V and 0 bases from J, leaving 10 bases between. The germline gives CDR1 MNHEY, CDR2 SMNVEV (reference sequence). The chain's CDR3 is CASSFFVESTDTQYF. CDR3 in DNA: TGTGCCAGCAGTTTTTTCGTGGAAAGCACAGATACGCAGTATTTT.

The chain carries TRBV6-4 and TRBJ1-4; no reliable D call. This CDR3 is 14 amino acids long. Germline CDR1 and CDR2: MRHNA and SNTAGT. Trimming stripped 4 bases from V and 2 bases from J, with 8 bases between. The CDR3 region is CASSATATNEKLFF. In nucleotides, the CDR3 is TGTGCCAGCAGTGCGACGGCCACTAATGAAAAACTGTTTTTT.